This T cell receptor (beta chain) was sequenced in a study of T cell changes during pregnancy in multiple sclerosis (dated by TCRdb to about 2019). Background on the whole study: Changes in the T cell repertoire over the course of pregnancy were examined in this study in women with multiple sclerosis.

The library was obtained by the immunoSEQ multiplex PCR assay. TCRdb holds this immuneACCESS table with in-frame rearrangements only. Some clones are missing; in checked studies, unresolved V genes explain under half, and the rest has no known cause. The sample table contains about 30,000 clones; only one count was recorded for around 87% of them. The ten largest clones capture roughly 0.52% of the sample. As for this clone: Its antigen is unknown. Nothing much larger sits one base from this clone, and base qualities are not available.

The junction shows trimming of 5 bases on V and 6 bases on J, and the gene matches do not reach 11 bases of it. From a lookup of the germline V gene (reference sequence), CDR1 and CDR2 are MNHNY and SVGAGI. The CDR3 runs 16 amino acids, cysteine and phenylalanine included. This entry keeps only the CDR3 DNA: 48 bases, framed from base 1. The material sequenced was CD4+ T cells from peripheral blood mononuclear cells, taken in the third trimester of pregnancy. The sequence was obtained from a female donor in good health, enrolled as a control in a pregnancy study. The chain is assembled from TRBV6-6 and TRBJ2-1; TRBD2 lines up with 9 middle nucleotides. CDR3 region: CASSRPGTSSPNEQFF. The DNA sequence reads TGTGCCAGCAGTCGCCCCGGGACTAGCTCTCCCAATGAGCAGTTCTTC.